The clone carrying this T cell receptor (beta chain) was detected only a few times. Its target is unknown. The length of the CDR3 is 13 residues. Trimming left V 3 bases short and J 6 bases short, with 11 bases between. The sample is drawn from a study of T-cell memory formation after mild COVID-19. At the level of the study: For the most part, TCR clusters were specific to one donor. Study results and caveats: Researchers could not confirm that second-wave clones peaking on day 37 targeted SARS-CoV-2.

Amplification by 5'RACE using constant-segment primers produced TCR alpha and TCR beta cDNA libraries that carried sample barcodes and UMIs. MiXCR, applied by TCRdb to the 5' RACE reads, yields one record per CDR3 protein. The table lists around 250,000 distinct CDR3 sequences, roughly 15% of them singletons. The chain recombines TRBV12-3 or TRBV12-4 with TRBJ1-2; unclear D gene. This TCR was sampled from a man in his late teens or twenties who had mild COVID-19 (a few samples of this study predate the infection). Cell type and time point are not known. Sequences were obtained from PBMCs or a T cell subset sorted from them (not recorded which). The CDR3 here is CASSFRGVHGYTF. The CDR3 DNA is TGTGCCAGCAGTTTCCGGGGAGTTCATGGCTACACCTTC.